This is a list of T cell receptor beta chains from one sample in a study of brain T cells in children with intractable seizures. TCRdb's table, derived via immunoSEQ multiplex PCR, lists solely in-frame clones and lacks some. The sample yields around 44,000 clones, about 93% seen once. The sequences come from peripheral blood, collected at surgery. These receptors all stem from a girl aged 2-9 years with tuberous sclerosis and intractable seizures. The CDR3 runs from the conserved cysteine through the conserved F or W. The D gene is left open where the match is weak. Clone size is given for some rows only: seen once, a few or many times, or a class if the clone is expanded.

j_call | v_call | d_call | clone_size | cdr3_nt | cdr3_aa
TRBJ1-1 | TRBV5-4 | NA | NA | TGTGCCAGCAGCTTGGCAATGGGGAACACTGAAGCTTTCTTT | CASSLAMGNTEAFF
TRBJ1-1 | TRBV2 | TRBD1 | NA | TGTGCCAGCAGTGAATGGGGCAGGGGGAGGACTGAAGCTTTCTTT | CASSEWGRGRTEAFF
TRBJ2-3 | TRBV5-1 | NA | NA | TGCGCCAGCAGCTTACAGAGCGCCGAAACAGATACGCAGTATTTT | CASSLQSAETDTQYF
TRBJ1-4 | TRBV27 | NA | NA | TGTGCCAGCAGTTTATCCGGCGCGATATTGTTTTTT | CASSLSGAILFF
TRBJ1-4 | TRBV6-1 | NA | NA | TGTGCCAGCAGTGAAGCGTGGGGGACTAATGAAAAACTGTTTTTT | CASSEAWGTNEKLFF
TRBJ1-2 | TRBV3-1/TRBV3-2 | TRBD1 | few | TGTGCCAGCAGCCAAAGGGGGGACAGGGTACTGGAGGGCTACACCTTC | CASSQRGDRVLEGYTF
TRBJ2-3 | TRBV3-1/TRBV3-2 | TRBD2 | NA | TGTGCCAGCAGCCAAGAAAGCGGACTAGCGGGGTCGGGTACGCAGTATTTT | CASSQESGLAGSGTQYF
TRBJ1-1 | TRBV7-3 | TRBD1 | NA | TGTGCCAGCAGAGAACAGGGGAGCACTGAAGCTTTCTTT | CASREQGSTEAFF
TRBJ1-1 | TRBV24-1 | NA | NA | TGTGCCACCAGGGGTAGCCACACTGAAGCTTTCTTT | CATRGSHTEAFF
TRBJ1-1 | TRBV5-1 | TRBD1 | NA | TGCGCCAGCAGTCCCGAGGGGGCCAACACTGAAGCTTTCTTT | CASSPEGANTEAFF
TRBJ2-3 | TRBV5-1 | TRBD2 | once | TGCGCCAGCAGCTTGGACCTAGCGGGGGCCACAGATACGCAGTATTTT | CASSLDLAGATDTQYF
TRBJ1-1 | TRBV13 | NA | few | TGTGCCAGCAGCCTCCCCCCCAGGGCCTTAAGTGGCACTGAAGCTTTCTTT | CASSLPPRALSGTEAFF
TRBJ1-6 | TRBV7-2 | NA | NA | TGTGCCAGCAGCCAGTACGGACAGCCGGCTAATTCACCCCTCCACTTT | CASSQYGQPANSPLHF
TRBJ1-1 | TRBV12-5 | NA | once | TGTGCTAGTGGTTTGAAAGGGGCTGAAGCTTTCTTT | CASGLKGAEAFF
TRBJ2-5 | TRBV6-5 | NA | NA | TGTGCCAGCAGTAGAAGTGGGGGGCAAGAGACCCAGTACTTC | CASSRSGGQETQYF
TRBJ1-1 | TRBV5-5 | NA | NA | TGTGCCAGCAGCTTGTACTATCTGGGCTTTAACACTGAAGCTTTCTTT | CASSLYYLGFNTEAFF
TRBJ2-7 | TRBV25-1 | NA | once | TGTGCCAGCTTATCCTACGAGCAGTACTTC | CASLSYEQYF
TRBJ2-3 | TRBV4-1 | TRBD2 | NA | TGCGCCAGCAGCTCCCGACTAGCGGGGGGTACAGATACGCAGTATTTT | CASSSRLAGGTDTQYF
TRBJ1-1 | TRBV27 | TRBD1 | NA | TGTGCCAGCAGTCCCCCCCAAAGGGGGCAGTCCCCCCGGGGGGTGAACACTGAAGCTTTCTTT | CASSPPQRGQSPRGVNTEAFF
TRBJ1-1 | TRBV7-2 | NA | NA | TGTGCCAGCAGCTTAGTAGGGGTAGGTACAGCTGAAGCTTTCTTT | CASSLVGVGTAEAFF